Below, 22 T cell receptor beta chains from the same sample are listed, as sequenced in a study of T cell repertoires in cytomegalovirus infection. TCRdb reprocessed the reads with MiXCR, giving one entry per CDR3 protein. The sample yields about 150,000 distinct CDR3 sequences, over 15% seen once. Sequenced: CD8+ T cells from PBMCs. Source of these receptors: a human donor in good health (CMV status not recorded). Some clones in this sample may be carry-over from other donors' samples.

The genes are TRBV29-1 and TRBJ2-6, with a possible D match to TRBD2 (6 bases). V was pared by 4 bases and J by 0 bases, with 13 bases between. CDR1 and CDR2 (germline): SQVTM, ANQGSEA. The CDR3 has 16 amino acids. The CDR3 DNA reads as TGCAGCGTTGCGGGGGACCCACTCTCTGGGGCCAACGTCCTGACTTTC. Translating it yields CSVAGDPLSGANVLTF.

This clonotype appeared a few times. V usage is TRBV6-5 and J usage is TRBJ2-3; a possible D gene is TRBD1 (6 bases). CDR3 length equals 15 residues. Germline V gene sequence: CDR1 MNHEY, CDR2 SVGAGI. V lost 0 bases, J lost 3 bases, and 10 bases lay in between. The CDR3 is CASSYSIQGTDTQYF. The CDR3 nucleotides read TGTGCCAGCAGTTACTCGATCCAGGGGACAGATACGCAGTATTTT.

The chain joins TRBV11-3 to TRBJ2-1; tentatively, D is TRBD2 (5 bases). The CDR3 extends over 19 amino acids. The germline V gene has CDR1 SGHNT and CDR2 YENEEA. With 5 bases removed from V and 10 bases from J, the gap between germline ends came to 33 bases. The CDR3, as DNA: TGTGCCAGCAGCACACGAGGCCCCCTTGACGGGGATCTGGGATTCGAGCAGTTCTTC. Its protein is CASSTRGPLDGDLGFEQFF.

This clonotype was observed a handful of times. The chain uses TRBV7-9 and TRBJ2-1; TRBD1 aligns across 7 bases. Germline loops: CDR1 SEHNR, CDR2 FQNEAQ (reference sequence). The CDR3 has 16 residues. With V trimmed by 4 bases and J by 8 bases, 14 bases remained unmatched. The CDR3 DNA reads as TGTGCCAGCAGCTCATTCCGGGACAGAGTAAGGCATGAGCAGTTCTTC. Encoded protein: CASSSFRDRVRHEQFF.

The V and J genes are TRBV7-8 and TRBJ2-1; 11 bases line up with TRBD2. V gave up 2 bases and J gave up 16 bases; unmatched junction bases: 13. Germline CDR1 is SGHVS and CDR2 is FQNEAQ. The CDR3 extends over 15 amino acids. In DNA form, the CDR3 reads TGTGCCAGCAGCTTAAGGCTAGCGGGAGGCGCCTACCATTTCTTC. The encoded protein is CASSLRLAGGAYHFF. Together with reference TRBV7-8 and TRBJ2-1, the CDR3 gives the full variable domain: GAGVSQSPRYKVAKRGQDVALRCDPISGHVSLFWYQQALGQGPEFLTYFQNEAQLDKSGLPSDRFFAERPEGSVSTLKIQRTQQEDSAVYLCASSLRLAGGAYHFFGPGTRLTVL.

This chain joins TRBV7-7 and TRBJ2-5; tentatively, D is TRBD1 (6 bases). The germline V and J ends were trimmed by 2 bases and 4 bases, with 11 bases remaining between them. The CDR3 loop spans 14 amino acids. Germline CDR1 reads SSHAT; CDR2 reads FNYEAQ (reference sequence). In DNA form, the CDR3 reads TGTGCCAGCAGCTTAACCAGGACAGCAGAGACCCAGTACTTC. Amino acid sequence: CASSLTRTAETQYF.

The chain combines TRBV10-3 with TRBJ1-5, with D possibly being TRBD1 (5 bases). Trimming shortened V by 1 base and J by 2 bases, and 21 bases separated the two germline ends. There are 19 residues in the CDR3. CDR1 is ENHRY and CDR2 is SYGVKD in the germline V gene. The CDR3 sequence is CAISEFGTQQMLGNQPQHF. In nucleotides, the CDR3 is TGTGCCATCAGTGAGTTCGGGACTCAACAAATGCTGGGCAATCAGCCCCAGCATTTT.

The chain employs TRBV28 and TRBJ2-5; unclear D gene. V lost 4 bases, J lost 5 bases, and 11 bases lay in between. This CDR3 contains 13 residues. Germline CDR1 MDHEN, CDR2 SYDVKM. The CDR3 is CASSSADWETQYF. The CDR3 nucleotides read TGTGCCAGCAGTTCCGCGGATTGGGAGACCCAGTACTTC.

CDR3 in DNA: TGTGCCAGCAGCTTAGCGACTAGCGGGAGTAACGAGCAGTACTTC. It specifies CASSLATSGSNEQYF. The chain carries TRBV7-8 and TRBJ2-7, with TRBD2 matching over 12 bases. The junction had 2 bases not matched to a gene; V was cut back by 0 bases and J by 5 bases. Per germline, CDR1 SGHVS and CDR2 FQNEAQ. The CDR3 consists of 15 residues.

This clonotype was counted ten times or more. This rearrangement joins TRBV7-2 to TRBJ2-1, with 7 positions matching TRBD1. The ends lost 3 bases at V and 4 bases at J; junction bases unmatched: 3. CDR1 is SGHTA, CDR2 FQGNSA, per germline. CDR3 size: 14 residues. The CDR3, as DNA: TGTGCCAGCAGCTTGACGGACAGGTACAATGAGCAGTTCTTC. Its translation: CASSLTDRYNEQFF. The whole variable domain, filled in from reference TRBV7-2 and TRBJ2-1, reads GAGVSQSPSNKVTEKGKDVELRCDPISGHTALYWYRQSLGQGLEFLIYFQGNSAPDKSGLPSDRFSAERTGGSVSTLTIQRTQQEDSAVYLCASSLTDRYNEQFFGPGTRLTVL.

The chain carries TRBV7-3 and TRBJ2-7; either TRBD1 or TRBD2 may fit D (5 bases each). The germline V gene encodes CDR1 SGHTA and CDR2 FQGTGA. The CDR3 consists of 11 residues. V was trimmed by 4 bases and J by 7 bases, leaving 8 bases between them. CDR3 loop: CASSWDGEQYF. DNA of the CDR3: TGTGCCAGCAGCTGGGACGGGGAGCAGTACTTC.

In its sample, this clonotype was seen a few times. The J gene is TRBJ2-3, the V gene TRBV6-6, with a weak D call TRBD2 (5 bases). V was pared by 7 bases and J by 1 base, with 21 bases between. The V gene's germline CDR1 is MNHNY and CDR2 SVGAGI (reference sequence). This CDR3 region has 17 residues. CDR3 nucleotides: TGTGCCAGCACCATCTATGGACGGGGTGTGGGCACAGATACGCAGTATTTT. Translation gives CASTIYGRGVGTDTQYF.

This chain connects TRBV4-1 to TRBJ1-1; D is uncertain. Trimming cost V 3 bases and J 0 bases, with 11 bases left between them. Germline-derived CDR1 and CDR2 are MGHRA and YSYEKL. The CDR3 spans 15 residues. This CDR3 reads CASSHIQRLNTEAFF. As DNA, the CDR3 is TGCGCCAGCAGCCACATACAGCGCTTGAACACTGAAGCTTTCTTT.

This clonotype has more than one count but fewer than ten. The chain links TRBV6-5 to TRBJ1-5, with D possibly TRBD1 on 6 matching bases. The CDR3 extends over 16 amino acids. V lost 7 bases to trimming and J lost 3 bases, with 19 bases between them. CDR1 and CDR2 (germline): MNHEY, SVGAGI. In DNA, the CDR3 is TGTGCCAGCATATTAGTCAGGGGCCTTTCCAATCAGCCCCAGCATTTT. Protein product: CASILVRGLSNQPQHF.

The chain combines TRBV28 with TRBJ1-5; D ambiguous. CDR1 MDHEN and CDR2 SYDVKM come from the germline V gene. The CDR3 loop spans 14 amino acids. Trimming removed 6 bases at V and 0 bases at J, with 9 bases between. CDR3 DNA sequence: TGTGCCAGCAGATCACATATTAGCAATCAGCCCCAGCATTTT. This translates into CASRSHISNQPQHF.

This clonotype was seen a handful of times. The chain employs TRBV7-2 and TRBJ2-3; D is ambiguous. Germline CDR1 and CDR2: SGHTA and FQGNSA. CDR3 size: 14 residues. V was pared by 4 bases and J by 1 base, with 9 bases between. The CDR3 reads CASSSSAGTDTQYF. The DNA of the CDR3 is TGTGCCAGCAGCTCGTCGGCCGGCACAGATACGCAGTATTTT.

V and J are TRBV20-1 and TRBJ1-1, with D perhaps TRBD1 (6 bases). Looked up from germline, CDR1 is DFQATT and CDR2 is SNEGSKA (reference sequence). The CDR3 length is 15 residues. Deletions cut 6 bases from V and 0 bases from J, with 17 bases between. The CDR3 spells CSARGRGYMNTEAFF. CDR3 nucleotide sequence: TGCAGTGCCCGGGGGCGGGGTTACATGAACACTGAAGCTTTCTTT.

V is TRBV28 and J is TRBJ2-3, with D unresolved. Germline V gives CDR1 MDHEN, CDR2 SYDVKM. V was trimmed by 3 bases and J by 9 bases, leaving 25 bases between them. This CDR3 contains 17 residues. The CDR3: CASSFPHRQTTQITQYF. The CDR3 DNA follows: TGTGCCAGCAGTTTTCCTCACCGACAAACTACACAGATAACGCAGTATTTT.

This clonotype has only a few counts. The chain is built from TRBV28 and TRBJ2-7; D perhaps matches TRBD2 (6 bases). The CDR3 has 14 residues. Germline V CDR1 and CDR2: MDHEN, SYDVKM. V was shortened by 2 bases and J by 0 bases, with 8 bases between the two germline ends. CDR3 sequence (DNA): TGTGCCAGCAGTTTAGAGGAGGGCTCCTACGAGCAGTACTTC. Encoded protein: CASSLEEGSYEQYF.

This clonotype was found a few times. The chain is built from TRBV12-3 or TRBV12-4 and TRBJ2-5, with no clear D. With 4 bases removed from V and 5 bases from J, the gap between germline ends came to 11 bases. The CDR3 sequence is 13 residues long. Here the CDR3 DNA reads TGTGCCAGCAGTTCGACCGGCCCCGAGACCCAGTACTTC. It is translated as CASSSTGPETQYF.

The chain carries TRBV27 and TRBJ1-2; 8 nucleotides line up with TRBD1. Germline-derived CDR1 and CDR2 are MNHEY and SMNVEV (reference sequence). This CDR3 is built from 17 residues. The V gene end was trimmed by 7 bases and the J gene end by 2 bases; junction bases not matched to a gene: 15. The CDR3 nucleotides read TGTGCCAGCACCCCGAGTCTTTATACAGGGGGGAACTATGGCTACACCTTC. Translating gives CASTPSLYTGGNYGYTF.

The chain uses TRBV7-2 and TRBJ2-7; no definite D call. Trimming took off 2 bases at V and 4 bases at J, with 9 bases between the two ends. The CDR3 length is 13 residues. The germline CDR1 and CDR2 sequences are SGHTA and FQGNSA. CDR3 coding DNA: TGTGCCAGCAGCTTAATAGTTGGTTACGAGCAGTACTTC. This translates into CASSLIVGYEQYF.